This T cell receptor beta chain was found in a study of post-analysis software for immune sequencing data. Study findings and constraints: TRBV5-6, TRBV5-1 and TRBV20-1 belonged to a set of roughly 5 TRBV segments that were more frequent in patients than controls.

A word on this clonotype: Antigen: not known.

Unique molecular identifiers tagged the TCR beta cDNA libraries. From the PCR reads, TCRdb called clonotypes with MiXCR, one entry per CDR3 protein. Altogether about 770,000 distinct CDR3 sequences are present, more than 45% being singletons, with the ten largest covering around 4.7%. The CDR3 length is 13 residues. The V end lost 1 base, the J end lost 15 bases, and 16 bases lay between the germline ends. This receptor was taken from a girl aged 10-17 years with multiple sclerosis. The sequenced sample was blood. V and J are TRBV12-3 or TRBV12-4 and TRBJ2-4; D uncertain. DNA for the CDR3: TGTGCCAGCAGTTTAGGTTCCTTGACACGGCCGTACTTC. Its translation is CASSLGSLTRPYF.